This T cell receptor beta chain was documented in a study of blood T cell repertoires in COVID-19. Source study methods: From reference gene primer amplification, estimates of nucleated cell counts were derived. Some clones are missing from TCRdb's copy, which holds only in-frame ones; the method was immunoSEQ multiplex PCR. The V and J calls and the clone size are those of that table, but D and trimming were determined from the DNA. The table includes around 280,000 clones, approximately 86% detected once. Germline V gene sequence: CDR1 MDHEN, CDR2 SYDVKM. V lost 5 bases to trimming and J lost 11 bases, with 18 bases between them. The CDR3 length is 13 residues.

Material: peripheral blood. The chain employs TRBV28 and TRBJ1-2; tentatively, D is TRBD1 (5 bases). This receptor was identified in a woman between 50 and 59 years old with active or convalescent COVID-19. The CDR3, as DNA: TGTGCCAGCAGTCCAGGGTCCCCGAAGAGATACACCTTC. The encoded protein is CASSPGSPKRYTF.